The 17 T cell receptor beta chains below were found in one sample sequenced in a study of CD8 T cells in Susac syndrome. Random hexamers were used to reverse transcribe the RNA input (about 0.45 to 1 ug). One entry per CDR3 protein, called by TCRdb with MiXCR from the immunoSEQ multiplex PCR reads. The data show 240,000 or so distinct CDR3 sequences, almost 97% seen once. The sample was CD4+ T cells from PBMCs. The receptors shown here come from a human donor with Susac syndrome.

For this clonotype: This clone may be a read error of a much larger clone one base away. The chain links TRBV14 to TRBJ2-2; D gene ambiguous. The germline V and J ends were trimmed by 5 bases and 1 base, with 2 bases remaining between them. The CDR3 loop spans 12 amino acids. Per germline, CDR1 SGHDN and CDR2 FVKESK. CDR3 sequence: CASSWNTGELFF. The CDR3 nucleotides are TGTGCCAGCAGCTGGAACACCGGGGAGCTGTTTTTT.

The rearrangement uses TRBV20-1 and TRBJ1-2; the D gene is possibly TRBD1 (5 bases). Looked up from germline, CDR1 is DFQATT and CDR2 is SNEGSKA (reference sequence). This CDR3 is 13 amino acids long. Trimming shortened V by 0 bases and J by 8 bases, and 13 bases separated the two germline ends. The CDR3 loop reads CSARDLGALGYTF. CDR3 nucleotide sequence: TGCAGTGCTAGAGATCTAGGGGCCCTCGGCTACACCTTC.

The chain is built from TRBV21-1 and TRBJ1-2. TRBV21-1 is recorded as a pseudogene. This CDR3 is built from 13 residues. The CDR3 is CASRSGSNYGYTF. The DNA for the CDR3 is TGTGCCAGCAGGAGCGGGAGCAACTATGGCTACACCTTC.

The CDR3 nucleotides are TGTGCCAGCAGTATCGGGACTAGCGGGAGGATTACCTACGAGCAGTACTTC. Translation: CASSIGTSGRITYEQYF. The V gene is TRBV28, the J gene TRBJ2-7; 15 bases agree with TRBD2. The CDR3 has 17 residues. V dropped 5 bases and J dropped 2; count of bases not matched to a gene: 7. Germline values: CDR1 MDHEN, CDR2 SYDVKM.

The chain uses TRBV28 and TRBJ2-7; D is possibly TRBD1 or TRBD2 (6 bases each). Germline-derived CDR1 and CDR2 are MDHEN and SYDVKM. The V gene lost 7 bases and the J gene lost 2 bases, with 12 bases spanning the gap. The length of the CDR3 is 13 residues. CDR3 in DNA: TGTGCCAGCACAACCCGGGGGCCCTACGAGCAGTACTTC. Translating gives CASTTRGPYEQYF.

V gene TRBV20-1 combines with J gene TRBJ2-5; D perhaps matches TRBD2 (6 bases). The CDR3 consists of 13 residues. The V end was cut by 3 bases, the J end by 5 bases, with 13 bases between. Germline CDR1 DFQATT, CDR2 SNEGSKA (reference sequence). In nucleotides, the CDR3 is TGCAGTGCTAGTACCCCGGGGGAGGAGACCCAGTACTTC. Translation: CSASTPGEETQYF.

J is TRBJ2-5 and V is TRBV30; D not resolved. V lost 5 bases and J lost 5, with 9 bases in between. Germline CDR1 and CDR2: GTSNPN and SVGIG (reference sequence). This CDR3 region has 11 residues. CDR3 bases: TGTGCCTGGGGAGTCCAGGAGACCCAGTACTTC. This sequence encodes CAWGVQETQYF.

The V gene is TRBV9, the J gene TRBJ1-4; D perhaps matches TRBD1 (5 bases). Trimming took 0 bases from V and 8 from J, leaving 11 bases between them. From germline, CDR1 is SGDLS and CDR2 YYNGEE. This CDR3 comprises 14 residues. This chain's CDR3 is CASSVGFEGEKLFF. The CDR3 coding sequence is TGTGCCAGCAGCGTAGGATTCGAGGGGGAAAAACTGTTTTTT.

V gene TRBV4-2 combines with J gene TRBJ2-3, with D possibly TRBD2 on 5 matching bases. Germline V gene lookup returns CDR1 LGHNA and CDR2 YNFKEQ. The CDR3 extends over 18 amino acids. The V end lost 0 bases, the J end lost 2 bases, and 18 bases lay between the germline ends. CDR3 bases: TGTGCCAGCAGCCAAGATTTGCCTAAGCGGAAGTACACAGATACGCAGTATTTT. Amino acid sequence: CASSQDLPKRKYTDTQYF.

The chain couples TRBV7-6 to TRBJ1-1, with a weak D call TRBD1 (6 bases). Germline CDR1 and CDR2: SGHVS and FNYEAQ. Trimming removed 5 bases from V and 0 bases from J, with 13 bases in between. The CDR3 is 15 amino acids. CDR3 sequence (DNA): TGTGCCAGCAGCCACCACCAGGGGATGAACACTGAAGCTTTCTTT. Protein product: CASSHHQGMNTEAFF. Supplemented by reference TRBV7-6 and TRBJ1-1, the full variable domain reads GAGVSQSPRYKVTKRGQDVALRCDPISGHVSLYWYRQALGQGPEFLTYFNYEAQQDKSGLPNDRFSAERPEGSISTLTIQRTEQRDSAMYRCASSHHQGMNTEAFFGQGTRLTVV.

V usage is TRBV30 and J usage is TRBJ2-7; 13 bases are a match to TRBD2. The trim removed 8 bases at V and 5 bases at J, leaving 15 bases unmatched. CDR3 size: 16 residues. Germline CDR1 and CDR2: GTSNPN and SVGIG (reference sequence). The CDR3, as DNA: TGTGCCCCTCCTGGACTAGCGGGAGCCGAGTCGGACGAGCAGTACTTC. Protein: CAPPGLAGAESDEQYF.

In DNA, the CDR3 is TGTGCCAGCAGCCAAGAGGGGACTCCGGAAGCTTTCTTT. Protein product: CASSQEGTPEAFF. The chain couples TRBV3-1 to TRBJ1-1, with a possible D match to TRBD1 (5 bases). The germline V and J ends were trimmed by 0 bases and 8 bases, with 10 bases remaining between them. Looked up from germline, CDR1 is LGHDT and CDR2 is YNNKEL (reference sequence). This CDR3 contains 13 residues.

This chain connects TRBV10-3 to TRBJ1-5, with 9 bases aligning to TRBD1. Looked up from germline, CDR1 is ENHRY and CDR2 is SYGVKD. There are 15 residues in the CDR3. J lost 5 bases, V lost 5 bases, and 7 bases had no gene match. The CDR3 DNA sequence: TGTGCCATCAGTCCGAGGGGGACAGGGTATCAGCCCCAGCATTTT. It yields the protein CAISPRGTGYQPQHF.

V is TRBV30 and J is TRBJ2-2; no reliable D call. The CDR3 runs to 13 residues. Germline V gene lookup returns CDR1 GTSNPN and CDR2 SVGIG (reference sequence). Between the trimmed V and J ends, which lost 1 base and 4 bases, there was a span of 7 bases. For the CDR3, the DNA is TGTGCCTGGAGTGATACAACCACCGGGGAGCTGTTTTTT. Translating it yields CAWSDTTTGELFF.

This clonotype was counted once. The V and J genes are TRBV11-3 and TRBJ2-5; TRBD1 is a possible D gene (6 bases). The germline gives CDR1 SGHNT, CDR2 YENEEA. The CDR3 runs 13 residues. V dropped 6 bases and J dropped 2 bases, with 10 bases sitting between them. The CDR3, as DNA: TGTGCCAGCAGTCAGGACAGACAAGAGACCCAGTACTTC. It is translated as CASSQDRQETQYF.

The chain couples TRBV9 to TRBJ2-2; D may be TRBD1 (6 bases). The germline gives CDR1 SGDLS, CDR2 YYNGEE. This CDR3 has 15 amino acids. V lost 3 bases to trimming and J lost 3 bases, with 12 bases between them. The CDR3 DNA follows: TGTGCCAGCAGCGCCCCGACAGGATACACCGGGGAGCTGTTTTTT. Amino acid sequence: CASSAPTGYTGELFF.

V is TRBV20-1 and J is TRBJ2-1, with D tentatively TRBD2 (6 bases). V lost 5 bases, J lost 1 base, and 15 bases lay in between. The length of the CDR3 is 15 residues. Germline assignment: CDR1 DFQATT and CDR2 SNEGSKA (reference sequence). This CDR3 is CSALLGTPSYNEQFF. CDR3 DNA: TGCAGTGCTCTCCTCGGGACTCCGTCCTACAATGAGCAGTTCTTC.